The 11 T cell receptor beta chains in this list originate from one sample, sequenced in a study of CD8+ T cells in alopecia areata. cDNA prepared by RNA extraction and subsequent reverse transcription served as the template for sequencing. Repertoires were generated with immunoSEQ multiplex PCR, while TCRdb's copy carries only in-frame clones and drops some. The sample has over 250,000 clones, none seen only once; the top ten hold less than 1.5%. Cell sorting was performed on pooled cutaneous lymph node cells with CD4, CD8alpha, NKG2D, NKG2ACE and other markers. Specimen: CD4+ T cells sorted from a lymph node. Receptor source: a C3H/HeJ mouse with alopecia areata. The mice in this strain carry MHC haplotype H2-k.

Of note for this clone: Gene names and germline match the mouse. The read ends 4 residues before the CDR3 terminus; that terminus is restored from the germline J gene. V usage is TRBV19 and J usage is TRBJ2-1; D is possibly TRBD1 (6 bases). This CDR3 has 12 amino acids. Germline loops: CDR1 FNHDT, CDR2 SITEND (reference sequence). The ends were cut back, 5 bases at V and 4 bases at J, with 7 bases in the middle. The CDR3 loop reads CASSDRYAEQFF. Partial CDR3 DNA: TGTGCCAGCAGCGACAGGTATGCT. The full variable domain, its missing parts supplied by reference TRBV19 and TRBJ2-1, is GGIITQTPKFLIGQEGQKLTLKCQQNFNHDTMYWYRQDSGKGLRLIYYSITENDLQKGDLSEGYDASREKKSSFSLTVTSAQKNEMAVFLCASSDRYAEQFFGPGTRLTVL.

A note on this clone: Germline and genes here are mouse. The read halts 4 residues ahead of the CDR3 end, with the missing end drawn from the germline J gene. The chain recombines TRBV13-3 with TRBJ1-1; no clear D. From germline, CDR1 is NNHDY and CDR2 SYVADS. The CDR3 is made up of 12 amino acids. The CDR3 DNA, read in part, is TGTGCCAGCAGTGATAGACTGGGA. It codes for CASSDRLG. The entire CDR3 protein reads CASSDRLGEVFF.

At least ten counts were recorded for this clone. Gene names are the mouse ones. The CDR3 DNA, read in part, is TGTGCCAGCGGTGATTCAGGGGTCCACTCC. Amino acids: CASGDSGVHS. The whole CDR3 sequence is CASGDSGVHSDYTF. V is TRBV13-2 and J is TRBJ1-2, with D possibly matching TRBD1 (6 bases). The CDR3 end falls 4 residues outside the read, so it is completed with the germline J gene. Germline V CDR1 and CDR2: NNHNN, SYGAGS (reference sequence). CDR3 length: 14 amino acids. Trimming cost V 1 base and J 3 bases, with 10 bases left between them.

This clone came up a few times. Mouse gene names apply. The CDR3 is cut off 4 residues early in the read; its end comes from the germline J gene. This chain joins TRBV13-3 and TRBJ2-1; the D gene is possibly TRBD2 (6 bases). Germline V gene lookup returns CDR1 NNHDY and CDR2 SYVADS. V was shortened by 3 bases and J by 3 bases, with 10 bases between the two germline ends. This CDR3 spans 14 amino acids. The sequenced CDR3 bases are TGTGCCAGCAGTGGTCCTGGGGTCTATGCT. Translation gives CASSGPGVYA. The entire CDR3 protein reads CASSGPGVYAEQFF.

The table lists this clone with a few counts. Any gene name here is a mouse gene name. Additional DNA sequences in this sample encode the identical CDR3. CDR3 sequence: CASRKTGGGAETLYF. Incomplete CDR3 DNA: TGTGCCAGCAGAAAGACTGGGGGGGGTGCAGAA. The chain couples TRBV13-1 to TRBJ2-3, with TRBD2 identical over 11 bases. The read comes to an end 4 residues before the CDR3 does, leaving the germline J gene to fill in the end. From germline, CDR1 is NSHNY and CDR2 SYGAGN. The CDR3 covers 15 residues. J was trimmed by 1 base and V by 5 bases; bases with no gene match: 3.

Turning to this clone: Each gene name is a mouse one. The read ends 4 residues shy of where the CDR3 ends; the end is completed using the germline J gene. This chain uses TRBV19 with TRBJ1-2, with 9 bases matching TRBD1. Germline loops: CDR1 FNHDT, CDR2 SITEND (reference sequence). V was pared by 4 bases and J by 4 bases, with 8 bases of the junction left unmatched. The CDR3 runs to 15 residues. The chain's CDR3 is CASSQQGAAGSDYTF. The CDR3 bases that were read are TGTGCCAGCAGTCAACAGGGGGCGGCGGGCTCC.

With regard to this clone: Mouse gene names and germline throughout. The read ends 3 residues shy of where the CDR3 ends; the end is completed using the germline J gene. This CDR3 is also generated by other DNA sequences in the sample. The chain couples TRBV13-3 to TRBJ1-6, with D uncertain. Being an ORF, TRBJ1-6 has a function that is uncertain. The germline V gene encodes CDR1 NNHDY and CDR2 SYVADS. V was clipped by 1 base and J by 6 bases, with 5 bases between them. The CDR3 has 13 amino acids. CDR3 loop: CASSDLGNSPLYF. The sequenced part of the CDR3 DNA is TGTGCCAGCAGTGATCTGGGTAATTCGCCC.

As regards this clone: Here the gene names and germline are mouse. The read terminates 4 residues before the CDR3 end, so the remaining end is supplied by the germline J gene. The rearrangement links TRBV1 to TRBJ2-1, with 8 bases matching TRBD1. The CDR3 has 16 amino acids. V lost 3 bases, J lost 1 base, and 5 bases stayed unmatched. Germline loops: CDR1 NSQYPW, CDR2 LRSPGD (reference sequence). The CDR3 DNA, read in part, is TGCACCTGCAGTGCCCGACAGGGGTCAAACTATGCT. Translated: CTCSARQGSNYA. From start to end, the CDR3 is CTCSARQGSNYAEQFF.

This clone was seen more than once but under ten times. Genes and germline are mouse. The sequenced fragment ends 4 residues before the CDR3 boundary, so the rest is inferred from the germline J gene. V is TRBV31 and J is TRBJ1-2; 9 positions agree with TRBD1. Germline assignment: CDR1 GKSSPN and CDR2 SITVG. The ends lost 3 bases at V and 2 bases at J; junction bases unmatched: 7. The CDR3 has 15 residues. CDR3 amino acids: CAWSPAGTGNSDYTF. The sequenced part of the CDR3 DNA is TGTGCCTGGAGCCCCGCCGGGACAGGGAACTCC.

This clone has just a few counts. Gene and germline names: mouse. Coverage ceases 4 residues before the CDR3 finishes, and the germline J gene fills in the end. The V gene is TRBV19, the J gene TRBJ2-7; 7 bases agree with TRBD1. This CDR3 has 13 residues. V shed 5 bases, J shed 0 bases, and the junction held 2 bases outside the gene matches. The germline gives CDR1 FNHDT, CDR2 SITEND (reference sequence). The sequenced CDR3 bases are TGTGCCAGCAGATACAGGGGCTCCTAT. Residues: CASRYRGSY. The complete CDR3 protein is CASRYRGSYEQYF.

Note on this clone: Gene labels here are mouse ones. The CDR3 is cut off 4 residues early in the read; its end comes from the germline J gene. This chain uses TRBV31 with TRBJ2-1; 12 positions match TRBD2. Unmatched junction bases numbered 6, after V lost 3 bases and J lost 3 bases. The CDR3 contains 16 residues. CDR1 is GKSSPN, CDR2 SITVG, per germline. Partial CDR3 DNA: TGTGCCTGGAGCCGCGGGACTGGGGGGTCCTATGCT. Translated: CAWSRGTGGSYA. The CDR3, in full, reads CAWSRGTGGSYAEQFF.